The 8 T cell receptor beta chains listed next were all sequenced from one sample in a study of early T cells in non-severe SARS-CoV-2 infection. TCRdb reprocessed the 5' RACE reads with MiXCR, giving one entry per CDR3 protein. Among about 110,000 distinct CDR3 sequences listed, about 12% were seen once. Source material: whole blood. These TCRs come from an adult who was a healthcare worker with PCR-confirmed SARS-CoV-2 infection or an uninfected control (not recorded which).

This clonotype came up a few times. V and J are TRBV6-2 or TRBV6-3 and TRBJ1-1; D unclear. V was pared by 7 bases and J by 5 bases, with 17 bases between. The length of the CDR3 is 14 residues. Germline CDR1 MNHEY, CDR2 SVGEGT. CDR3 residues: CASKPGGVRTEAFF. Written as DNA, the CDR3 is TGTGCCAGCAAACCTGGTGGGGTAAGAACTGAAGCTTTCTTT.

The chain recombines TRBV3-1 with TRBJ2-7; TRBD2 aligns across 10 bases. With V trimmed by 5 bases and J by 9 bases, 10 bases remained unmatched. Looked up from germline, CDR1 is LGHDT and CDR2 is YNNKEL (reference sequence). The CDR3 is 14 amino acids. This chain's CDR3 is CASSAPGLATGQYF. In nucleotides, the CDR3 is TGTGCCAGCAGCGCGCCGGGACTAGCGACCGGGCAGTACTTC.

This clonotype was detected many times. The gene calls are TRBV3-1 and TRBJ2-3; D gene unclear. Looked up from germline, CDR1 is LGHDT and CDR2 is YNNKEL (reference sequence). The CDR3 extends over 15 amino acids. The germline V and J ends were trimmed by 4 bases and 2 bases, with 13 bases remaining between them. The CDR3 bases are TGTGCCAGCAGCCCCCATAACTGGAACACAGATACGCAGTATTTT. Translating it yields CASSPHNWNTDTQYF.

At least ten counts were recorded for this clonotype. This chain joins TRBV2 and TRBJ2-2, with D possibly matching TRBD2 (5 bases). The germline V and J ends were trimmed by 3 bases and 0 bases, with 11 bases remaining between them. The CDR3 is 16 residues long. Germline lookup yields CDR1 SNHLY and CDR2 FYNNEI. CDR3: CASSDISGTNTGELFF. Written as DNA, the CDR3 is TGTGCCAGCAGTGACATTTCGGGGACGAACACCGGGGAGCTGTTTTTT.

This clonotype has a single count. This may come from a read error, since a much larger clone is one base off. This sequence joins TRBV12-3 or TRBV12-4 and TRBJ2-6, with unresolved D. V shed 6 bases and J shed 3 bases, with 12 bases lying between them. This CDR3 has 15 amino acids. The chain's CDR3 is CASSRIGFGANVLTF. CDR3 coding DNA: TGTGCCAGCAGCCGGATAGGGTTTGGGGCCAACGTCCTGACTTTC.

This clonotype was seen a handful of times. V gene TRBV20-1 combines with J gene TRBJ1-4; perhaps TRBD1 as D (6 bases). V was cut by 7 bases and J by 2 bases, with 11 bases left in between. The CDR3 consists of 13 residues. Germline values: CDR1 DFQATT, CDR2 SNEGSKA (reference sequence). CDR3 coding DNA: TGCAGTGGGGACACCTCGACTAATGAAAAACTGTTTTTT. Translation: CSGDTSTNEKLFF.

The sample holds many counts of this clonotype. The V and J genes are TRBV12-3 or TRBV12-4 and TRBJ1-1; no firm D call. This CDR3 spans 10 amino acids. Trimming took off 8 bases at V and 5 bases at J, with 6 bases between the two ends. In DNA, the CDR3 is TGTGCCAGCGGAATAACTGAAGCTTTCTTT. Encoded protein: CASGITEAFF.

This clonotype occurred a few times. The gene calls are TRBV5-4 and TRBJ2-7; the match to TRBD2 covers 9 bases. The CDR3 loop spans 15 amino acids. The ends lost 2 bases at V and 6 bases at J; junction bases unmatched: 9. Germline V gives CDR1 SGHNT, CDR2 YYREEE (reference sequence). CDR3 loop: CASSFLAGAGREQYF. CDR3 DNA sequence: TGTGCCAGCAGCTTCTTAGCGGGAGCAGGGCGCGAGCAGTACTTC.